Sequencing of this TCR beta chain was carried out in a study of patients and donors after allogeneic stem cell transplantation (dated by TCRdb to 2018 to 2021). From a lookup of the germline V gene, CDR1 and CDR2 are SGHTS and YDEGEE. Including the terminal cysteine and phenylalanine, the CDR3 comprises 11 residues. Only CDR3 DNA is held: 33 bases, read in frame from base 1. V and J are truncated by 1 base and 7 bases respectively, leaving an intervening sequence of 6 bases. The library relied on RT-PCR. Instrument on record: NextSeq 550. TCRdb handled the public reads itself, with Q25 trimming in fastp and clone calling in MiXCR, and kept productive beta chains. Rows with a matching CDR3 protein are joined into one entry that keeps the most common DNA and genes. The sample includes fewer than 500,000 distinct CDR3 sequences, with roughly 17% observed a single time. Over 6% of the sample is in the top ten clones.

This clonotype was detected a few times. It lacks a known antigen. Nothing much larger sits one base from this clone, and base qualities are not available. The TCR originated in a human donor who was either an allogeneic HSCT recipient or a stem cell or donor lymphocyte infusion donor (not recorded which). It is not recorded whose cells these are; they may come from a transplant donor. Input material: blood, either unsorted or a sorted T cell fraction (not recorded which). The sequence links TRBV5-8 to TRBJ2-7; possibly the D gene is TRBD1, per 6 matching bases. The CDR3 protein sequence reads: CASSLQGEQYF. The DNA sequence is TGTGCCAGCAGCTTGCAGGGGGAGCAGTACTTC.